Listed below are T cell receptor beta chains from one sample, sequenced in a study of T-cell memory formation after mild COVID-19. TCRdb passed the 5' RACE reads through MiXCR, listing each CDR3 protein once. The sample has about 470,000 distinct CDR3 sequences, about 23% seen once. Specimen: PBMCs or a T cell subset sorted from them (not recorded which). The receptors derive from an adult woman who had mild COVID-19 (a few samples of this study predate the infection). Cell type and time point are not known. Both conserved end residues are part of each CDR3. The order of the fields is CDR3 DNA, CDR3 protein, J gene, D gene, clone size, V gene. The D gene is left open where the match is weak. Clone size, where shown, is once, few, many, or a class for clones that have expanded.

CDR3nt: TGTGCCAGCAGCACCAGGGCCTACGAGCAGTACTTC; CDR3aa: CASSTRAYEQYF; j_gene: TRBJ2-7; d_gene: -; abundance: -; v_gene: TRBV25-1
CDR3nt: TGTGCCAGCAGTCGCCGAATACAGGTGACAGACTATTCACCCCTCCACTTT; CDR3aa: CASSRRIQVTDYSPLHF; j_gene: TRBJ1-6; d_gene: -; abundance: -; v_gene: TRBV6-5
CDR3nt: TGTGCTAGCAGCCCGACGACGGGAGAAATCGAGCAGTACTTC; CDR3aa: CASSPTTGEIEQYF; j_gene: TRBJ2-7; d_gene: -; abundance: -; v_gene: TRBV7-7
CDR3nt: TGTGCCAGCAGTTTACTGGCTAGCGGGTCCCATTACTACGAGCAGTACTTC; CDR3aa: CASSLLASGSHYYEQYF; j_gene: TRBJ2-7; d_gene: TRBD2; abundance: few; v_gene: TRBV27
CDR3nt: TGTGCCAGCAGTTTTTTAGCGGGAGGGAATACGCAGTATTTT; CDR3aa: CASSFLAGGNTQYF; j_gene: TRBJ2-3; d_gene: TRBD2; abundance: few; v_gene: TRBV12-3/TRBV12-4
CDR3nt: TGTGCCAGCAGGATTAGAGGTGCGGCCCTAGCGGGAGGCGAGCAGTACTTC; CDR3aa: CASRIRGAALAGGEQYF; j_gene: TRBJ2-7; d_gene: TRBD2; abundance: few; v_gene: TRBV27
CDR3nt: TGCAGTGCTGGACCGACAGGGGGCAACGAGCAGTACTTC; CDR3aa: CSAGPTGGNEQYF; j_gene: TRBJ2-7; d_gene: TRBD1; abundance: few; v_gene: TRBV20-1
CDR3nt: TGTGCCAGCAGCTTAGGTATAGGGAGGGACTATGGCTACACCTTC; CDR3aa: CASSLGIGRDYGYTF; j_gene: TRBJ1-2; d_gene: -; abundance: -; v_gene: TRBV7-9
CDR3nt: TGTGCCAGCAGTGGAGGGCTAGCGGGAGTCAATGAGCAGTTCTTC; CDR3aa: CASSGGLAGVNEQFF; j_gene: TRBJ2-1; d_gene: TRBD2; abundance: -; v_gene: TRBV2
CDR3nt: TGTGCCAGCAGCCGACTAGCGCCGCCCTACGAGCAGTACTTC; CDR3aa: CASSRLAPPYEQYF; j_gene: TRBJ2-7; d_gene: TRBD2; abundance: few; v_gene: TRBV6-5
CDR3nt: TGCAGCGTTGAAGGGACAGGGGGCTATGGCTACACCTTC; CDR3aa: CSVEGTGGYGYTF; j_gene: TRBJ1-2; d_gene: TRBD1; abundance: few; v_gene: TRBV29-1
CDR3nt: TGTGCCAGCAGCTTAGTGTCCGACTACTATGGCTACACCTTC; CDR3aa: CASSLVSDYYGYTF; j_gene: TRBJ1-2; d_gene: -; abundance: -; v_gene: TRBV7-2
CDR3nt: TGTGCCAGCAGCTTAGCGACTAGTTATGTCAATGAGCAGTTCTTC; CDR3aa: CASSLATSYVNEQFF; j_gene: TRBJ2-1; d_gene: -; abundance: -; v_gene: TRBV7-6
CDR3nt: TGTGCCAGCAGTCCCCTGGAGCGGGAGGCAGACGAGCAGTACTTC; CDR3aa: CASSPLEREADEQYF; j_gene: TRBJ2-7; d_gene: TRBD2; abundance: few; v_gene: TRBV6-2/TRBV6-3
CDR3nt: TGCGCCAGCACATCCGGGACGGAGAACACTGAAGCTTTCTTT; CDR3aa: CASTSGTENTEAFF; j_gene: TRBJ1-1; d_gene: -; abundance: -; v_gene: TRBV4-1
CDR3nt: TGCGCCAGCAGTGTGGAGAGGGGTCCGTACGAGCAGTACTTC; CDR3aa: CASSVERGPYEQYF; j_gene: TRBJ2-7; d_gene: -; abundance: -; v_gene: TRBV10-2
CDR3nt: TGTGCCAGCAGCCACGACCCGGGACTAGCGGGTGCCGCGGGGGAGCTGTTTTTT; CDR3aa: CASSHDPGLAGAAGELFF; j_gene: TRBJ2-2; d_gene: TRBD2; abundance: -; v_gene: TRBV4-2
CDR3nt: TGCGCCAGCAGCCAAGGGGACAGGCAATACGGGGTCTACGAGCAGTACTTC; CDR3aa: CASSQGDRQYGVYEQYF; j_gene: TRBJ2-7; d_gene: TRBD1; abundance: many; v_gene: TRBV4-3
CDR3nt: TGTGCCAGCAGCAAAGGACTAGCGGATCATAAAGGGCAGTACTTC; CDR3aa: CASSKGLADHKGQYF; j_gene: TRBJ2-7; d_gene: TRBD2; abundance: -; v_gene: TRBV6-2/TRBV6-3
CDR3nt: TGCGCCAGCAGCCAGGGGACAGCTGAGCAGTACTTC; CDR3aa: CASSQGTAEQYF; j_gene: TRBJ2-7; d_gene: TRBD1; abundance: -; v_gene: TRBV5-1
CDR3nt: TGCAGCGTTGTGACAAGCAGCAATCAGCCCCAGCATTTT; CDR3aa: CSVVTSSNQPQHF; j_gene: TRBJ1-5; d_gene: -; abundance: few; v_gene: TRBV29-1
CDR3nt: TGTGCCAGCAGCTTCTTGGCGGGGGGGCGCGAGCAGTACTTC; CDR3aa: CASSFLAGGREQYF; j_gene: TRBJ2-7; d_gene: TRBD2; abundance: -; v_gene: TRBV7-6
CDR3nt: TGTGCCAGCAGCTCACTTGGGACAGGAAAAGGAGAGACCCAGTACTTC; CDR3aa: CASSSLGTGKGETQYF; j_gene: TRBJ2-5; d_gene: TRBD1; abundance: -; v_gene: TRBV7-6
CDR3nt: TGTGCCAGCAGCATTGGGGACAGGGGTCTTCCCTACGAGCAGTACTTC; CDR3aa: CASSIGDRGLPYEQYF; j_gene: TRBJ2-7; d_gene: TRBD1; abundance: few; v_gene: TRBV7-9
CDR3nt: TGTGCCAGCAGCCAAGAATCACGGGGGGGTGACGATGAGCAGTTCTTC; CDR3aa: CASSQESRGGDDEQFF; j_gene: TRBJ2-1; d_gene: TRBD2; abundance: -; v_gene: TRBV3-1
CDR3nt: TGTGCCAGCAGTTACGAAGGGGCAGGGGTCACTGAAGCTTTCTTT; CDR3aa: CASSYEGAGVTEAFF; j_gene: TRBJ1-1; d_gene: -; abundance: -; v_gene: TRBV6-5
CDR3nt: TGTGCCTGGAGGGGTCAGGGGCGATCACCCCTCCACTTT; CDR3aa: CAWRGQGRSPLHF; j_gene: TRBJ1-6; d_gene: -; abundance: -; v_gene: TRBV30
CDR3nt: TGTGCCAGCAGTCCTACCGGGACTAAAGAGACCCAGTACTTC; CDR3aa: CASSPTGTKETQYF; j_gene: TRBJ2-5; d_gene: TRBD2; abundance: few; v_gene: TRBV5-5
CDR3nt: TGTGCCACCAGCAGCCCTTTTCTGGGACACCAACCTGATGGGGCTTTCTTT; CDR3aa: CATSSPFLGHQPDGAFF; j_gene: TRBJ1-1; d_gene: -; abundance: few; v_gene: TRBV15
CDR3nt: TGTGCCAGTAGGGGACAGCGGATCTTCAATCAGCCCCAGCATTTT; CDR3aa: CASRGQRIFNQPQHF; j_gene: TRBJ1-5; d_gene: TRBD1; abundance: -; v_gene: TRBV19
CDR3nt: TGTGCCAGCAGCTTAGGCGGGGAGTCCTACAATGAGCAGTTCTTC; CDR3aa: CASSLGGESYNEQFF; j_gene: TRBJ2-1; d_gene: -; abundance: -; v_gene: TRBV7-8
CDR3nt: TGCGCCAGCAGCGTGGGACTAGCGGGGGCCAGCTCCTACAATGAGCAGTTCTTC; CDR3aa: CASSVGLAGASSYNEQFF; j_gene: TRBJ2-1; d_gene: TRBD2; abundance: -; v_gene: TRBV5-1
CDR3nt: TGCAGTGCCCGAGCGGGCAGCACAGATACGCAGTATTTT; CDR3aa: CSARAGSTDTQYF; j_gene: TRBJ2-3; d_gene: -; abundance: few; v_gene: TRBV20-1
CDR3nt: TGTGCCAGCAGCTCCCAGACAGGGATTTATGAAAAACTGTTTTTT; CDR3aa: CASSSQTGIYEKLFF; j_gene: TRBJ1-4; d_gene: TRBD1; abundance: once; v_gene: TRBV7-9
CDR3nt: TGTGCCATCAGCGGAGGGGCTCAGAGCTCCTACGAGCAGTACTTC; CDR3aa: CAISGGAQSSYEQYF; j_gene: TRBJ2-7; d_gene: -; abundance: few; v_gene: TRBV10-3
CDR3nt: TGCGCCAGCAGCCCTCCAGACAGGGGCTTAGACGAGCAGTACTTC; CDR3aa: CASSPPDRGLDEQYF; j_gene: TRBJ2-7; d_gene: TRBD1; abundance: -; v_gene: TRBV4-1
CDR3nt: TGTGCCAGCAGCCGCCTCCCGGACAGGGGACAGTACAATGAGCAGTTCTTC; CDR3aa: CASSRLPDRGQYNEQFF; j_gene: TRBJ2-1; d_gene: TRBD1; abundance: -; v_gene: TRBV12-3/TRBV12-4
CDR3nt: TGTGCCAGCAGCTTAGCTTCGACAGTTCAAGAGACCCAGTACTTC; CDR3aa: CASSLASTVQETQYF; j_gene: TRBJ2-5; d_gene: -; abundance: few; v_gene: TRBV7-2
CDR3nt: TGTGCCAGCAGCTTAGATCGGGCGCGGAAAACTGAAGCTTTCTTT; CDR3aa: CASSLDRARKTEAFF; j_gene: TRBJ1-1; d_gene: -; abundance: once; v_gene: TRBV11-3
CDR3nt: TGTGCCAGCAGTGACTCGACAGGGGGCGCAGATACGCAGTATTTT; CDR3aa: CASSDSTGGADTQYF; j_gene: TRBJ2-3; d_gene: TRBD1; abundance: few; v_gene: TRBV6-4
CDR3nt: TGTGCCAGCAGCCACGGGGTTGGTGAGCAGTTCTTC; CDR3aa: CASSHGVGEQFF; j_gene: TRBJ2-1; d_gene: -; abundance: -; v_gene: TRBV7-2
CDR3nt: TGTGCCAGTAGGGACTCGTGGTTTGGCCATGAGCAGTTCTTC; CDR3aa: CASRDSWFGHEQFF; j_gene: TRBJ2-1; d_gene: -; abundance: -; v_gene: TRBV7-3
CDR3nt: TGTGCCAGCAGTACGAAGACTACAGGATCCTACGAGCAGTACTTC; CDR3aa: CASSTKTTGSYEQYF; j_gene: TRBJ2-7; d_gene: -; abundance: -; v_gene: TRBV6-6
CDR3nt: TGCAGTGCTAGGCTCACCCGGTCAGGCCCCTATGGAAACACCATATATTTT; CDR3aa: CSARLTRSGPYGNTIYF; j_gene: TRBJ1-3; d_gene: -; abundance: few; v_gene: TRBV20-1
CDR3nt: TGTGCCAGCAGTCGGCACCCCGGGGGAGGGGGTGAAGCTTTCTTT; CDR3aa: CASSRHPGGGGEAFF; j_gene: TRBJ1-1; d_gene: -; abundance: -; v_gene: TRBV6-5
CDR3nt: TGTGCCAGCAGTGAAAGGTTGCTAGCGGGGGGAGTTAGCACAGATACGCAGTATTTT; CDR3aa: CASSERLLAGGVSTDTQYF; j_gene: TRBJ2-3; d_gene: TRBD2; abundance: -; v_gene: TRBV2
CDR3nt: TGCAGCGTTATCGGGTCAGATCAAGAGACCCAGTACTTC; CDR3aa: CSVIGSDQETQYF; j_gene: TRBJ2-5; d_gene: -; abundance: -; v_gene: TRBV29-1
CDR3nt: TGCGCCAGCAGCCCCATGACTAGCGGGGGGGCTTTGGGAGAGACCCAGTACTTC; CDR3aa: CASSPMTSGGALGETQYF; j_gene: TRBJ2-5; d_gene: TRBD2; abundance: -; v_gene: TRBV5-1
CDR3nt: TGTGCCATCAGTGAGTCAAGGACAGGGGGCGGGTACGAGCAGTACTTC; CDR3aa: CAISESRTGGGYEQYF; j_gene: TRBJ2-7; d_gene: TRBD1; abundance: -; v_gene: TRBV10-3
CDR3nt: TGTGCCAGCAGCGTAGAGGGCTACTACAATGACCAGTTCTTC; CDR3aa: CASSVEGYYNDQFF; j_gene: TRBJ2-1; d_gene: -; abundance: -; v_gene: TRBV9
CDR3nt: TGCAGTGCTAGGGTTACCTACGAGCAGTACTTC; CDR3aa: CSARVTYEQYF; j_gene: TRBJ2-7; d_gene: -; abundance: few; v_gene: TRBV20-1
CDR3nt: TGTGCCAGCAGCCCGTGGTCTAGCTCAGATACGCAGTATTTT; CDR3aa: CASSPWSSSDTQYF; j_gene: TRBJ2-3; d_gene: -; abundance: -; v_gene: TRBV7-2